This TCR beta chain derives from a study of regulatory T cells in long-lasting Graves disease. Background on the study: It was over 5 years of antithyroid drugs, with positive TSH receptor antibodies, that meant persistent Graves' disease. Broader study findings: A limited number of samples was an acknowledged limitation. Favoring TRBV28, TRBJ1-2 and TRBJ2-5 was a feature seen in persistent disease. Newly diagnosed Graves' patients had higher TCR diversity than persistent ones.

Relying on iRepertoire HTBI primers and Arm-PCR of CDR3 regions, the team built TCR beta libraries. TCRdb recomputed calls from the multiplex PCR reads with MiXCR, one row per CDR3 protein. The table lists 400,000 to 500,000 distinct CDR3 sequences, about 20% of them singletons. V was trimmed by 2 bases and J by 7 bases, leaving 5 bases between them. CDR3 length equals 11 residues. Germline loops: CDR1 MNHEY, CDR2 SMNVEV (reference sequence). Time point indicated: persistent/refractory GD, antithyroid drugs over 5 years with positive TRAb. After RNA was extracted from PBMCs, the TCR library was made from it. This clonotype was recorded many times. Its specificity is not known.

The gene calls are TRBV27 and TRBJ2-5; D not resolved. This TCR came from a female donor with Graves disease. This specimen consisted of peripheral blood mononuclear cells (PBMCs), obtained when the disease was refractory, from a patient treated with antithyroid drugs. CDR3 coding DNA: TGTGCCAGCAGTTTAAAGGGGACCCAGTACTTC. It encodes CASSLKGTQYF.